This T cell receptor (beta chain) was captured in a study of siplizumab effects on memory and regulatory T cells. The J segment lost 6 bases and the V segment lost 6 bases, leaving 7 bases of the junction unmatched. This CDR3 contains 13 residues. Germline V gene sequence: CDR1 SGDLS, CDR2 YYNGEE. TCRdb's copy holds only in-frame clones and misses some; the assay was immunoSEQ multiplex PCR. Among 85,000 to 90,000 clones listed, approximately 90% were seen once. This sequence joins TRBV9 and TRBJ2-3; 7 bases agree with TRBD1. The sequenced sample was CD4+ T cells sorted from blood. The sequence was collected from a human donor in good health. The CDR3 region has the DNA TGTGCCAGCAACAGGGGTCGCGATGATACGCAGTATTTT. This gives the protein CASNRGRDDTQYF.